This T cell receptor beta chain appears in the sequencing data of a study of molecular identifiers for immune sequencing clone quantification. TCRdb reprocessed the PCR reads via MiXCR and lists one record per CDR3 protein. This table has about 320,000 distinct CDR3 sequences, about a fifth appearing once. Comments on this clonotype: A much larger clone differs from this one at a single base, so this may be a read error.

CD8+CD4-CCR7+CD45RA+ sorting gave the naive CD8 T cells. This CDR3 has 16 residues. Sequencing was carried out using naive CD8+ T cells from blood, with Jurkat cell RNA spiked in. The sample's subset: FACS-sorted CD8+CD4-CCR7+CD45RA+ naive T cells. The sequence derives from a human donor in good health. Some libraries in this study had Jurkat cell RNA spiked in. V gene TRBV21-1 combines with J gene TRBJ2-1; the table's D gene call, TRBD2, was not cross checked with the DNA. TRBV21-1 is shown as a pseudogene. The CDR3 protein is CASEGLAGDWYNEQFF. Here the CDR3 DNA reads TGTGCCAGCGAGGGACTAGCGGGAGATTGGTACAATGAGCAGTTCTTC.